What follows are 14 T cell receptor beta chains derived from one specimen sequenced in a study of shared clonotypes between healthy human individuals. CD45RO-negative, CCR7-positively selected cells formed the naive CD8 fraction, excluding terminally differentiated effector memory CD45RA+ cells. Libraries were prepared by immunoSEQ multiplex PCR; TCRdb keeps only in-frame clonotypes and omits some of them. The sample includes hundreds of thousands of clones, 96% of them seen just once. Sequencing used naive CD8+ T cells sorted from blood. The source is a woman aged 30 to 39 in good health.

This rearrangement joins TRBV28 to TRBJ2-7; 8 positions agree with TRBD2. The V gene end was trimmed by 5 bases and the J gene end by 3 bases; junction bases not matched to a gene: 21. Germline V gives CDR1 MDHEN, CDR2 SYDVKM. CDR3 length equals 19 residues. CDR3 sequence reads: CASSPYKIAGSTHDYEQYF. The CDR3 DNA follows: TGTGCCAGCAGTCCTTACAAAATAGCGGGAAGTACGCACGACTACGAGCAGTACTTC. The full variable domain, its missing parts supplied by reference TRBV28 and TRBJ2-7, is DVKVTQSSRYLVKRTGEKVFLECVQDMDHENMFWYRQDPGLGLRLIYFSYDVKMKEKGDIPEGYSVSREKKERFSLILESASTNQTSMYLCASSPYKIAGSTHDYEQYFGPGTRLTVT.

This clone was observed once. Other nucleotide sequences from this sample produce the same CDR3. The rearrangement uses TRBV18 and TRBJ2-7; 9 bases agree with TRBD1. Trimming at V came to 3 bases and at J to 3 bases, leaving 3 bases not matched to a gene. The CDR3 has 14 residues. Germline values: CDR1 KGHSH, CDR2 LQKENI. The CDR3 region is CASSPPGQGYEQYF. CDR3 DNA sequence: TGTGCCAGCTCACCCCCGGGACAGGGCTACGAGCAGTACTTC.

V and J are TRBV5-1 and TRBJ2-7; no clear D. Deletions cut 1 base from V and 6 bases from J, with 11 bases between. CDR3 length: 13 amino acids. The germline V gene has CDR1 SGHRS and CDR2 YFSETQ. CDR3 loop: CASSLNTATEQYF. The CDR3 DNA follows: TGCGCCAGCAGCTTGAATACAGCAACCGAGCAGTACTTC.

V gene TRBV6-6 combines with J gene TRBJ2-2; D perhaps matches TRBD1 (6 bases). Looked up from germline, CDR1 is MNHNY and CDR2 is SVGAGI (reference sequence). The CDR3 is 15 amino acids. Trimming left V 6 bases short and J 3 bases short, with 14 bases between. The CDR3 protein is CASSNKQGDTGELFF. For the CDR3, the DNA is TGTGCCAGCAGCAATAAACAGGGTGACACCGGGGAGCTGTTTTTT.

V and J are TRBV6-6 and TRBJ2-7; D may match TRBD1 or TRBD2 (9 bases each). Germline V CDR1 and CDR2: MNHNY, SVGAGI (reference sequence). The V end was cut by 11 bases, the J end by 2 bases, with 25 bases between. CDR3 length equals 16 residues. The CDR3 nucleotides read TGTGCCGCGGGGACAGGGTGGCGGGAGGGCACCTACGAGCAGTACTTC. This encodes CAAGTGWREGTYEQYF.

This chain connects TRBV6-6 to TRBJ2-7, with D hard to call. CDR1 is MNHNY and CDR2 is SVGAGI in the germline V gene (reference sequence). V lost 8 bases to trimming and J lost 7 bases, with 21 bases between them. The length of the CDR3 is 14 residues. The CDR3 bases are TGTGCCAGCTGTCCCAAACCCGACCTGTGGGAGCAGTACTTC. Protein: CASCPKPDLWEQYF.

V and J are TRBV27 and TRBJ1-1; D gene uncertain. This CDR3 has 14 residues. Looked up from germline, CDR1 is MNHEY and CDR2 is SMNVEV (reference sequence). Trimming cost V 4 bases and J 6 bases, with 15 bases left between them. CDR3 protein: CASSWGPKDAEAFF. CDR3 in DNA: TGTGCCAGCAGTTGGGGTCCTAAAGACGCTGAAGCTTTCTTT.

CDR3 in DNA: TGTGCCAGCAGCCCCGGGACTAGCGGGAGTGAGCAGTTCTTC. Amino acids: CASSPGTSGSEQFF. The rearrangement joins TRBV28 to TRBJ2-1; TRBD2 matches at 14 bases. Looked up from germline, CDR1 is MDHEN and CDR2 is SYDVKM. Trimming took 6 bases from V and 9 from J; bases not matched to a gene: 4. The length of the CDR3 is 14 residues. The full variable domain, with the rest looked up from reference TRBV28 and TRBJ2-1, is DVKVTQSSRYLVKRTGEKVFLECVQDMDHENMFWYRQDPGLGLRLIYFSYDVKMKEKGDIPEGYSVSREKKERFSLILESASTNQTSMYLCASSPGTSGSEQFFGPGTRLTVL.

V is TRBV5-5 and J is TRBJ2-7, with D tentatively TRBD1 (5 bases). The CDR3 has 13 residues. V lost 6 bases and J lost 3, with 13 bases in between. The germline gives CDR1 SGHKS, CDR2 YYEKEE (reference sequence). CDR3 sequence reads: CASNNKDSYEQYF. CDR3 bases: TGTGCCAGCAACAATAAAGACAGCTACGAGCAGTACTTC.

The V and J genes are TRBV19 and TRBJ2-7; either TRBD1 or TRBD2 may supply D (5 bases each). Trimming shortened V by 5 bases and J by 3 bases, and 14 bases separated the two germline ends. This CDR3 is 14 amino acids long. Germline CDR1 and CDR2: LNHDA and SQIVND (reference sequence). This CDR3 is CASSFGARGYEQYF. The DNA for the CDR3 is TGTGCCAGTAGTTTCGGGGCCCGGGGCTACGAGCAGTACTTC.

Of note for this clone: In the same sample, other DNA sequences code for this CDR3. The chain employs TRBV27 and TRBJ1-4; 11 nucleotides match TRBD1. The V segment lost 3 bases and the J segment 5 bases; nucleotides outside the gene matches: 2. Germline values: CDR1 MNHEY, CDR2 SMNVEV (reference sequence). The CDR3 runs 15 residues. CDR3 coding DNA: TGTGCCAGCAGTTTGTGGACAGGGGGCAATGAAAAACTGTTTTTT. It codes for CASSLWTGGNEKLFF.

The CDR3 reads CASSIVGAETQYF. CDR3 nucleotides: TGTGCCAGTAGTATAGTGGGAGCAGAGACCCAGTACTTC. The rearrangement joins TRBV19 to TRBJ2-5, with D maybe TRBD2 (5 bases). V lost 1 base to trimming and J lost 4 bases, with 7 bases between them. Germline-derived CDR1 and CDR2 are LNHDA and SQIVND (reference sequence). This CDR3 is built from 13 residues.

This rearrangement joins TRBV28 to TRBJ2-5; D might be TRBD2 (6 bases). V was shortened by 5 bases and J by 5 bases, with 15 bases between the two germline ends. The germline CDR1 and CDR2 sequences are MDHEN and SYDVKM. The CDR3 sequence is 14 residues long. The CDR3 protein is CASSPGRAGETQYF. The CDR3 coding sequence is TGTGCCAGCAGTCCGGGACGGGCGGGGGAGACCCAGTACTTC.

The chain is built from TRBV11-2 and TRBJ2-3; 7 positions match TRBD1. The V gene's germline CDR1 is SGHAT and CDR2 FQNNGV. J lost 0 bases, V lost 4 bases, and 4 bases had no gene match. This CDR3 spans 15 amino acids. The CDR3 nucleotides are TGTGCCAGCAGCTGGACAGGCGAAAGCACAGATACGCAGTATTTT. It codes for CASSWTGESTDTQYF.